This passage covers 8 T cell receptor beta chains from one sample sequenced in a study of response to subunit inactivated influenza vaccine. In TCRdb, the RT-PCR reads were re-called with MiXCR into one record per CDR3 protein. This table holds 500,000 to 600,000 distinct CDR3 sequences, approximately 11% found once. In addition, the sample was reused for a study of T cells expressing NK-cell markers. This second study says: In generating TCR beta cDNA, 5'RACE template switching with UMIs was used.

The specimen comprised PBMCs from blood, sampled on the day of vaccination. These receptors were obtained from a man aged 45-60 years who received an inactivated influenza vaccine.

This clonotype was found many times. The CDR3 region has the DNA TGTGCCAGCAGCTCCTTGGTTTTGGATAATTCACCCCTCCACTTT. Translated: CASSSLVLDNSPLHF. V usage is TRBV7-8 and J usage is TRBJ1-6; D remains ambiguous. There are 15 residues in the CDR3. Germline lookup yields CDR1 SGHVS and CDR2 FQNEAQ. V was shortened by 4 bases and J by 5 bases, with 12 bases between the two germline ends.

This clonotype was counted a few times. This chain links TRBV27 with TRBJ1-6; no definite D call. Trimming stripped 2 bases from V and 10 bases from J, with 15 bases between. The germline gives CDR1 MNHEY, CDR2 SMNVEV (reference sequence). There are 15 residues in the CDR3. The chain's CDR3 is CASSLKSLTYSPLHF. CDR3 DNA: TGTGCCAGCAGTTTAAAGTCCCTTACTTACTCACCCCTCCACTTT.

This chain links TRBV10-3 with TRBJ2-3, with D unresolved. The CDR3 runs to 13 residues. V was shortened by 8 bases and J by 1 base, with 10 bases between the two germline ends. Germline V lookup: CDR1 ENHRY, CDR2 SYGVKD. CDR3 region: CAIRLPGTDTQYF. The CDR3 coding sequence is TGTGCCATCCGACTCCCGGGCACAGATACGCAGTATTTT.

This clonotype showed up many times. Sequence at one end of the junction differs from germline and may be a read error. The chain is built from TRBV5-1 and TRBJ2-7, with 11 positions matching TRBD2. The germline V gene has CDR1 SGHRS and CDR2 YFSETQ. This CDR3 has 15 amino acids. The CDR3 here is CASSLAGGPSYEQYF. The CDR3, as DNA: TGTGCCAGCAGTTTAGCGGGAGGGCCCTCTTACGAGCAGTACTTC. Variable domain in full (rest from reference TRBV5-1 and TRBJ2-7): KAGVTQTPRYLIKTRGQQVTLSCSPISGHRSVSWYQQTPGQGLQFLFEYFSETQRNKGNFPGRFSGRQFSNSRSEMNVSTLELGDSALYLCASSLAGGPSYEQYFGPGTRLTVT.

A few counts support this clonotype. The genes are TRBV7-9 and TRBJ2-3; D may be TRBD1 (5 bases). V gave up 5 bases and J gave up 0 bases, with 12 bases separating them. The CDR3 runs 15 residues. Germline-derived CDR1 and CDR2 are SEHNR and FQNEAQ (reference sequence). DNA of the CDR3: TGTGCCAGCAGCCACCGACAGAAAAGCACAGATACGCAGTATTTT. It translates to CASSHRQKSTDTQYF. The full variable domain, completed using reference TRBV7-9 and TRBJ2-3, is DTGVSQNPRHKITKRGQNVTFRCDPISEHNRLYWYRQTLGQGPEFLTYFQNEAQLEKSRLLSDRFSAERPKGSFSTLEIQRTEQGDSAMYLCASSHRQKSTDTQYFGPGTRLTVL.

The chain has TRBV10-3 and TRBJ2-7; D gene unclear. The germline gives CDR1 ENHRY, CDR2 SYGVKD. V lost 8 bases and J 5 bases, leaving 13 bases between the germline ends. This CDR3 region has 12 residues. CDR3 sequence reads: CAIGGIFDEQYF. Written as DNA, the CDR3 is TGTGCCATCGGTGGTATATTCGACGAGCAGTACTTC.

This chain links TRBV10-3 with TRBJ2-7, with TRBD1 identical over 8 bases. Germline lookup yields CDR1 ENHRY and CDR2 SYGVKD. Trimming took 7 bases from V and 0 from J; bases not matched to a gene: 5. The CDR3 consists of 14 residues. The CDR3 sequence is CAITSDRVSYEQYF. The CDR3 bases are TGTGCCATCACCTCGGACAGGGTCTCCTACGAGCAGTACTTC.

The chain recombines TRBV7-2 with TRBJ1-4; D remains ambiguous. CDR1 and CDR2 (germline): SGHTA, FQGNSA. This CDR3 region has 14 residues. The V end was cut by 2 bases, the J end by 8 bases, with 12 bases between. The CDR3 coding sequence is TGTGCCAGCAGCTTACTCTTGGGAGGAGAAAAACTGTTTTTT. It yields the protein CASSLLLGGEKLFF.